Listed here are 11 T cell receptor beta chains from one sample, sequenced in a study of blood T cell repertoires in COVID-19. Only in-frame clones appear in the TCRdb table, and some are missing; sequencing was by immunoSEQ multiplex PCR. The table records roughly 350,000 clones, 70% to 90% of them present only once. Sequencing was carried out using peripheral blood. Source of these receptors: a woman in her twenties or thirties with COVID-19, enrolled during active disease.

The chain couples TRBV7-9 to TRBJ2-7; 9 bases line up with TRBD1. The CDR3 consists of 17 residues. Trimming cost V 2 bases and J 7 bases; bases outside gene matches: 15. Looked up from germline, CDR1 is SEHNR and CDR2 is FQNEAQ (reference sequence). The CDR3 spells CASSLKGTQGALLEQYF. The CDR3 DNA reads as TGTGCCAGCAGCTTAAAGGGAACACAGGGGGCCCTACTTGAGCAGTACTTC.

Written as DNA, the CDR3 is TGCGCCAGCAGCCCCATAGCGGGAGGGCCGAACGAGCAGTACTTC. Its protein product is CASSPIAGGPNEQYF. This chain joins TRBV5-1 and TRBJ2-7; TRBD2 aligns across 11 bases. The CDR3 length is 15 residues. V lost 4 bases and J lost 5; bases outside the gene matches: 8. CDR1 and CDR2 (germline): SGHRS, YFSETQ.

The gene calls are TRBV19 and TRBJ1-5; the match to TRBD1 covers 7 bases. The CDR3 extends over 16 amino acids. The V gene end was trimmed by 6 bases and the J gene end by 0 bases; junction bases not matched to a gene: 8. Per germline, CDR1 LNHDA and CDR2 SQIVND (reference sequence). The CDR3 DNA reads as TGTGCCAGTAGCCTGGACAGGCCGATTAGCAATCAGCCCCAGCATTTT. Its translation: CASSLDRPISNQPQHF.

V usage is TRBV5-1 and J usage is TRBJ1-4; TRBD1 matches at 10 bases. Germline lookup yields CDR1 SGHRS and CDR2 YFSETQ. This CDR3 region has 14 residues. J lost 7 bases, V lost 3 bases, and 3 bases had no gene match. The CDR3 region is CASSSTGGGEKLFF. DNA of the CDR3: TGCGCCAGCAGCTCGACAGGGGGCGGTGAAAAACTGTTTTTT.

The chain uses TRBV5-6 and TRBJ1-6, with TRBD1 identical over 9 bases. This CDR3 is 13 amino acids long. The germline V gene has CDR1 SGHDT and CDR2 YYEEEE. Trimming cost V 5 bases and J 9 bases; bases outside gene matches: 3. CDR3 sequence reads: CASSKTGGSPLHF. DNA of the CDR3: TGTGCCAGCAGTAAGACAGGGGGTTCACCCCTCCACTTT.

The chain links TRBV7-2 to TRBJ2-3; 7 bases are a match to TRBD1. The CDR3 sequence is 17 residues long. The germline V gene encodes CDR1 SGHTA and CDR2 FQGNSA. V was pared by 5 bases and J by 1 base, with 12 bases of the junction left unmatched. CDR3 amino acids: CASSAQTGAMGTDTQYF. CDR3 DNA: TGTGCCAGCAGCGCGCAAACAGGGGCAATGGGCACAGATACGCAGTATTTT.

This clone showed up just a few times. The V and J genes are TRBV28 and TRBJ2-7; D is unresolved. The V end lost 2 bases, the J end lost 5 bases, and 13 bases lay between the germline ends. CDR3 length: 14 residues. Germline CDR1 is MDHEN and CDR2 is SYDVKM. CDR3 in DNA: TGTGCCAGCAGTTTAGGCGGAGACCTCCACGAGCAGTACTTC. Protein sequence: CASSLGGDLHEQYF. Full variable domain (rest looked up from reference TRBV28 and TRBJ2-7): DVKVTQSSRYLVKRTGEKVFLECVQDMDHENMFWYRQDPGLGLRLIYFSYDVKMKEKGDIPEGYSVSREKKERFSLILESASTNQTSMYLCASSLGGDLHEQYFGPGTRLTVT.

This chain joins TRBV28 and TRBJ2-2, with D possibly TRBD2 on 6 matching bases. CDR3 length: 14 amino acids. V was cut by 3 bases and J by 7 bases, with 12 bases left in between. The germline V gene encodes CDR1 MDHEN and CDR2 SYDVKM. The DNA for the CDR3 is TGTGCCAGCAGTTTGCAGGGCGGGATCGGGGAGCTGTTTTTT. Encoded protein: CASSLQGGIGELFF.

The chain employs TRBV7-9 and TRBJ2-3, with TRBD2 identical over 9 bases. V lost 0 bases and J lost 5; bases outside the gene matches: 9. Germline assignment: CDR1 SEHNR and CDR2 FQNEAQ (reference sequence). The CDR3 length is 17 residues. For the CDR3, the DNA is TGTGCCAGCAGCTTAGCAACCGGGACTAGCCTTAGAGATACGCAGTATTTT. Its translation is CASSLATGTSLRDTQYF.

The count of this clone is one. V is TRBV29-1 and J is TRBJ2-3; a possible D gene is TRBD1 (5 bases). V lost 3 bases to trimming and J lost 4 bases, with 8 bases between them. CDR1 SQVTM and CDR2 ANQGSEA come from the germline V gene. The CDR3 is made up of 12 amino acids. The CDR3 reads CSVDRAADTQYF. As DNA, the CDR3 is TGCAGCGTTGACAGGGCTGCAGATACGCAGTATTTT.

The chain couples TRBV24-1 to TRBJ1-5; no firm D call. The CDR3 spans 14 residues. Germline V gene sequence: CDR1 KGHDR, CDR2 SFDVKD. V dropped 11 bases and J dropped 2 bases, with 15 bases sitting between them. In DNA, the CDR3 is TGTGCCATTTCTCCGAGGTGGGGCAATCAGCCCCAGCATTTT. The encoded protein is CAISPRWGNQPQHF.